The clone carrying this T cell receptor beta chain was recorded once. No antigen is known for it. The time point denotes: week 5, during vaccination. Every vaccine dose comprised 300 ug of mutant IDH1 20-mer peptide plus topical imiquimod. This record comes from a study of a mutant IDH1 vaccine in newly diagnosed glioma. Background on the study: Patients were pretreated with radiotherapy, temozolomide, or both, mostly both.

Study-wide results and caveats: Immune responses induced by vaccination arose in approximately 92% of the patients. Pseudoprogression seemed unrelated to changes in top peripheral T cell clonotypes.

Profiled with immunoSEQ multiplex PCR; TCRdb holds only in-frame clones, not every one. Of around 52,000 clones listed, 78% are singletons. V was clipped by 4 bases and J by 5 bases; unmatched bases: 8. The V gene's germline CDR1 is SGDLS and CDR2 YYNGEE. The CDR3 is 15 amino acids. V is TRBV9 and J is TRBJ1-4, with 7 positions matching TRBD1. The TCR sequence derives from a woman aged 40 to 50 with glioma. The sample in question was PBMCs, obtained from a glioma patient whose treatment included an IDH1 peptide vaccine. Written as DNA, the CDR3 is TGTGCCAGCAGCTCACCGGGACAGTTCAATGAAAAACTGTTTTTT. Translated: CASSSPGQFNEKLFF.